This T cell receptor beta chain was sequenced in a study of shared clonotypes between healthy human individuals. Study at large: There were three CD4 naive, three CD4 memory, two CD8 naive and one CD8 memory plates per donor. Overall study results and limits: Researchers found naive subsets generally carried larger estimated richness than memory subsets. Researchers sampled only blood; tissue repertoires likely differ.

Each replicate PCR on the sorted subsets used 200 to 250 ng DNA (approximately 33,000 T cell genomes). Produced via immunoSEQ multiplex PCR; TCRdb's table is partial and in-frame only. The table records roughly 2,300,000 clones, 80% to 95% of them present only once. V was shortened by 5 bases and J by 4 bases, with 9 bases between the two germline ends. Germline loops: CDR1 MDHEN, CDR2 SYDVKM. The CDR3 loop spans 13 amino acids. With respect to this clone: Its antigen is unidentified.

The TCR sequence derives from a man younger than 35 in good health. Some clones in this sample may be carry-over from other donors' samples. Material for sequencing was naive CD4+ T cells from PBMCs. The subset was: CD45RA+ positively selected. The genes are TRBV28 and TRBJ1-5; perhaps TRBD1 as D (5 bases). CDR3 DNA: TGTGCCAGCAGTATCGGGGCAAATCAGCCCCAGCATTTT. This gives the protein CASSIGANQPQHF.